This TCR beta chain stems from a study of blood T cell repertoires in COVID-19. Whole-study context: T cells, B-cell-depleted T cells, or PBMCs supplied cDNA or gDNA.

Deletions cut 0 bases from V and 4 bases from J, with 14 bases between. In germline, CDR1 is SGHRS, CDR2 YFSETQ. This CDR3 contains 15 residues. The assay was immunoSEQ multiplex PCR, and TCRdb's table has in-frame clones only and misses some. Here the sample spans 200,000 to 250,000 clones, approximately 85% being singletons. This chain connects TRBV5-1 to TRBJ2-7; D ambiguous. This receptor was identified in a man aged 45-60 years with acute or convalescent COVID-19. The sequenced material came from peripheral blood. The chain's CDR3 is CASSLGASSSYEQYF. The CDR3 region has the DNA TGCGCCAGCAGCTTGGGGGCCTCATCTTCTTACGAGCAGTACTTC.